This passage covers 2 T cell receptor beta chains from one sample sequenced in a study of shared clonotypes between healthy human individuals (dated by TCRdb to between 2020 and 2021). Library method: the immunoSEQ multiplex PCR assay. The clones in this table, taken by TCRdb from immuneACCESS, are in-frame only. Not every clone is retained; where verified, under half of the shortfall comes from an unresolved V gene, and the cause of the rest is unknown. Counted in this sample were around 610,000 clones; approximately 96% of them appeared once. The top ten hold roughly 0.12% of the sample. CD8 naive samples consisted of CD45RO-negative cells that were positively selected for CCR7, yielding a CD45RA+CCR7+ population without TemRA cells. Sequencing input: naive CD8+ T cells sorted from blood. The label giving this sample's cell subset or site can be read as: CD45RA+CCR7+. All receptors come from a woman aged 25-40 years in good health.

The chain combines TRBV6-1 with TRBJ1-1; 8 bases are a match to TRBD1. V was pared by 6 bases and J by 11 bases, with 5 bases of the junction left unmatched. CDR1 is MNHNS and CDR2 is SASEGT in the germline V gene. The CDR3 runs 11 residues. DNA of the CDR3: TGTGCCAGCAGGGACAGGGAGGTTGCTTTCTTT. It codes for CASRDREVAFF.

The rearrangement uses TRBV5-6 and TRBJ1-2, with 7 bases that match TRBD1. This CDR3 contains 14 residues. Germline assignment: CDR1 SGHDT and CDR2 YYEEEE. V lost 5 bases and J lost 0; bases outside the gene matches: 4. The CDR3 DNA is TGTGCCAGCAGGCCGGGACAGTCTAACTATGGCTACACCTTC. Protein sequence: CASRPGQSNYGYTF.